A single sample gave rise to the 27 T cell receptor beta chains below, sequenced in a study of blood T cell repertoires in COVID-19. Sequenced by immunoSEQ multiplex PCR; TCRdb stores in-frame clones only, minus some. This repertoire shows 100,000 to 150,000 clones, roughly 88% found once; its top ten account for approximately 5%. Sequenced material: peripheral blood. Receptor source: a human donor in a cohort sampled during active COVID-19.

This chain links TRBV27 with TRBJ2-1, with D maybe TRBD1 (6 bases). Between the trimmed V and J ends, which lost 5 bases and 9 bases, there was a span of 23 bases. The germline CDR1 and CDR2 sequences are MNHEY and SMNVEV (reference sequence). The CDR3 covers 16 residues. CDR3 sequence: CASSLEGGPGGSEQFF. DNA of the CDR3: TGTGCCAGCAGTCTCGAAGGGGGTCCGGGTGGTAGTGAGCAGTTCTTC.

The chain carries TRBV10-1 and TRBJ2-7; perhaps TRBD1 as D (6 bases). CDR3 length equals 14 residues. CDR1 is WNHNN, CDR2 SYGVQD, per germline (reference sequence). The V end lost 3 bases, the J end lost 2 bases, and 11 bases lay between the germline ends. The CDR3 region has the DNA TGCGCCAGCAGTGAAGGGACACCCCCCTACGAGCAGTACTTC. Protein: CASSEGTPPYEQYF.

The CDR3 DNA follows: TGCGCCACCCAACAGGAATACTCCTACGAGCAGTACTTC. Its translation is CATQQEYSYEQYF. The chain joins TRBV10-1 to TRBJ2-7, with D perhaps TRBD1 (5 bases). CDR3 length: 13 amino acids. The V end lost 10 bases, the J end lost 0 bases, and 13 bases lay between the germline ends. From germline, CDR1 is WNHNN and CDR2 SYGVQD (reference sequence).

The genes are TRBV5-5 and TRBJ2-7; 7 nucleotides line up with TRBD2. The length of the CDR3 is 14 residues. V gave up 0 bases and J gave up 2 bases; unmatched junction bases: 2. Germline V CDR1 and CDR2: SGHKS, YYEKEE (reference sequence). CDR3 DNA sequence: TGTGCCAGCAGCTTGGCTAGCGGAGCCTACGAGCAGTACTTC. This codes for CASSLASGAYEQYF.

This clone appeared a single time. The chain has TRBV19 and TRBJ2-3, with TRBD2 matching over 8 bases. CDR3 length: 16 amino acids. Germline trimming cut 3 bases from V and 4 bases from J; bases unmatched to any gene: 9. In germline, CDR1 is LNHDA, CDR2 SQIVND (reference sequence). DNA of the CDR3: TGTGCCAGTAGTATCCCTAACGGCGGGAGGCCAGATACGCAGTATTTT. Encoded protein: CASSIPNGGRPDTQYF.

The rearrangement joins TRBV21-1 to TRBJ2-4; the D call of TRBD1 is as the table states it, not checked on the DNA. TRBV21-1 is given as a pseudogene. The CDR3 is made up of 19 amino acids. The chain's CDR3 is CASSGRLGTPALAKNIQYF. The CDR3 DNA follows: TGTGCCAGCAGCGGACGACTTGGGACACCTGCACTAGCCAAAAACATTCAGTACTTC.

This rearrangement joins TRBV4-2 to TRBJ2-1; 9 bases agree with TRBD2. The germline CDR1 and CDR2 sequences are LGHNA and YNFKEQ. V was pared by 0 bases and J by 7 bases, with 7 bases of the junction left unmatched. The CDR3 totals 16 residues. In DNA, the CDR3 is TGTGCCAGCAGCCAAGATGTGGCTAGCGGGAAGAATGAGCAGTTCTTC. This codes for CASSQDVASGKNEQFF.

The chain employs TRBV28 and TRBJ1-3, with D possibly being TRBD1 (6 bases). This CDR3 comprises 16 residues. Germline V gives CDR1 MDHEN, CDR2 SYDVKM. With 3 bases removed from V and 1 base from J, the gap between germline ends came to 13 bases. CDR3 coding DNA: TGTGCCAGCAGTTTGGCGACCGGGACATCTGGAAACACCATATATTTT. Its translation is CASSLATGTSGNTIYF.

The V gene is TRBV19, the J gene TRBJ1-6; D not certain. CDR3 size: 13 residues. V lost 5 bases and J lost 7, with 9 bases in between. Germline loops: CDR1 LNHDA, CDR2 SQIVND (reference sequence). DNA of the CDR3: TGTGCCAGTAGTCCAGCCAGGAATTCACCCCTCCACTTT. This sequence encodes CASSPARNSPLHF.

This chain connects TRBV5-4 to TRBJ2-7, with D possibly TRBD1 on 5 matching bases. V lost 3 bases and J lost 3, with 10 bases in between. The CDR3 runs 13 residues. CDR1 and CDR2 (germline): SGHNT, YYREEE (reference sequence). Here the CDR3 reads CASSSQEGYEQYF. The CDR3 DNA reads TGTGCCAGCAGCTCACAGGAAGGCTACGAGCAGTACTTC. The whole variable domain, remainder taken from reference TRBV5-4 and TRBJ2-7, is ETGVTQSPTHLIKTRGQQVTLRCSSQSGHNTVSWYQQALGQGPQFIFQYYREEENGRGNFPPRFSGLQFPNYSSELNVNALELDDSALYLCASSSQEGYEQYFGPGTRLTVT.

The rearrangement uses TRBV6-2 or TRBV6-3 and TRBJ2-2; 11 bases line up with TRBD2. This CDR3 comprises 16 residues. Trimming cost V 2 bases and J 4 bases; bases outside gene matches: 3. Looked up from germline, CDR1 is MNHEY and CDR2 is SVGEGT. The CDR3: CASSYGTSGVTGELFF. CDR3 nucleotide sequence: TGTGCCAGCAGTTACGGGACTAGCGGAGTCACCGGGGAGCTGTTTTTT.

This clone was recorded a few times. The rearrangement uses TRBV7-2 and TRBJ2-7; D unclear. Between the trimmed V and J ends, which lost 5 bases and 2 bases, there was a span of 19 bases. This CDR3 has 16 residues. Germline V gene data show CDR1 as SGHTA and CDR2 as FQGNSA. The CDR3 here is CASSLNSARSPYEQYF. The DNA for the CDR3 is TGTGCCAGCAGCCTCAACTCGGCTAGGAGCCCCTACGAGCAGTACTTC.

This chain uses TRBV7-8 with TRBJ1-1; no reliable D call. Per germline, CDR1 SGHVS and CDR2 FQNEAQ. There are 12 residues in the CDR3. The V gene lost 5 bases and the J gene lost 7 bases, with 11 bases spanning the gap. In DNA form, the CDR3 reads TGTGCCAGCAGCCATGTCTTAAATGAAGCTTTCTTT. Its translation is CASSHVLNEAFF. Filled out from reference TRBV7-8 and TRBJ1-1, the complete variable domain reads GAGVSQSPRYKVAKRGQDVALRCDPISGHVSLFWYQQALGQGPEFLTYFQNEAQLDKSGLPSDRFFAERPEGSVSTLKIQRTQQEDSAVYLCASSHVLNEAFFGQGTRLTVV.

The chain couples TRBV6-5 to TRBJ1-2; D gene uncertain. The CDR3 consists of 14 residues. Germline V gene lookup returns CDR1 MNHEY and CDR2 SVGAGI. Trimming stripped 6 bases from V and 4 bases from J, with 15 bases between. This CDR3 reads CASRRGIYGYGYTF. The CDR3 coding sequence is TGTGCCAGCAGAAGAGGGATCTACGGCTATGGCTACACCTTC.

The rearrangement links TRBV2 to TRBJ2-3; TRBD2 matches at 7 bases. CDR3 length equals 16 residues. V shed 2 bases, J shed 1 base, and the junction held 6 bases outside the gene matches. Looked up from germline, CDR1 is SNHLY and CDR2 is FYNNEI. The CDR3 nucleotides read TGTGCCAGCAGTGAAACCCGGCTAGCGGGCACAGATACGCAGTATTTT. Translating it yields CASSETRLAGTDTQYF. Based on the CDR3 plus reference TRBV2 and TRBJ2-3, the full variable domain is EPEVTQTPSHQVTQMGQEVILRCVPISNHLYFYWYRQILGQKVEFLVSFYNNEISEKSEIFDDQFSVERPDGSNFTLKIRSTKLEDSAMYFCASSETRLAGTDTQYFGPGTRLTVL.

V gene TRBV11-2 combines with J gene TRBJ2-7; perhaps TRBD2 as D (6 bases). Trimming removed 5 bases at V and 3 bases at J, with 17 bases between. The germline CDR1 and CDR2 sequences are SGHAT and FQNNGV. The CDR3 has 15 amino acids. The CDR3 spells CASSLGDLTYYEQYF. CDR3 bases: TGTGCCAGCAGCCTAGGGGACTTGACCTACTACGAGCAGTACTTC.

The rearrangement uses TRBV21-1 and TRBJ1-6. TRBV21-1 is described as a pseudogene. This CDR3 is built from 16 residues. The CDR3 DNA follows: TGTGCCAGCAGCAAAGGGGGGGGCGCGGAGAATTCACCCCTCCACTTT. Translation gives CASSKGGGAENSPLHF.

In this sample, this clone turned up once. The CDR3 protein is CASSLGGNFRYNSPLHF. The DNA for the CDR3 is TGCGCCAGCAGCTTGGGAGGGAATTTTCGGTATAATTCACCCCTCCACTTT. The chain recombines TRBV5-1 with TRBJ1-6; D remains unclear. Deletions cut 0 bases from V and 4 bases from J, with 14 bases between. The CDR3 runs to 17 residues. Germline V gene sequence: CDR1 SGHRS, CDR2 YFSETQ.

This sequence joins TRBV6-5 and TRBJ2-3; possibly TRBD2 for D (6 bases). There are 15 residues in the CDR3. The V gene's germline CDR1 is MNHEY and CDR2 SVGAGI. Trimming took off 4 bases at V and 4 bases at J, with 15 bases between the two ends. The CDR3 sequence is CASSLRREYSDTQYF. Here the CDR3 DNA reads TGTGCCAGCAGTTTAAGGCGGGAATATTCAGATACGCAGTATTTT.

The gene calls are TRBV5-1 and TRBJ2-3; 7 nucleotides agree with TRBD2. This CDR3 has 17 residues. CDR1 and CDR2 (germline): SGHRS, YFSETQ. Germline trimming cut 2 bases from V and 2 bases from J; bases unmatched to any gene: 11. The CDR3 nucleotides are TGCGCCAGCAGCTTAGCTAGTCGGACTAGGCCCACAGATACGCAGTATTTT. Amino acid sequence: CASSLASRTRPTDTQYF. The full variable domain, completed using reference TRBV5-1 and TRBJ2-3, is KAGVTQTPRYLIKTRGQQVTLSCSPISGHRSVSWYQQTPGQGLQFLFEYFSETQRNKGNFPGRFSGRQFSNSRSEMNVSTLELGDSALYLCASSLASRTRPTDTQYFGPGTRLTVL.

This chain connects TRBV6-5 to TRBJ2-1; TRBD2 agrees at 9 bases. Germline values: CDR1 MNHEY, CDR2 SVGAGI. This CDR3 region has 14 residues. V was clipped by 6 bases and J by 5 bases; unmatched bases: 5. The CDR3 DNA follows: TGTGCCAGCAGGATAGCGGGAGAAAACAATGAGCAGTTCTTC. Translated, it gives CASRIAGENNEQFF.

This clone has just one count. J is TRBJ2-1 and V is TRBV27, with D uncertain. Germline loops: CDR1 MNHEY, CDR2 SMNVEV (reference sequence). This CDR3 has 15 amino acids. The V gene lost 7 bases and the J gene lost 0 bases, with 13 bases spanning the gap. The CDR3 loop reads CASTPYGPSYNEQFF. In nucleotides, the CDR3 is TGTGCCAGCACTCCTTATGGCCCCTCCTACAATGAGCAGTTCTTC.

CDR3: CASSRGLAGVLGELFF. CDR3 sequence (DNA): TGTGCCAGCAGCCGAGGACTAGCGGGAGTTCTCGGGGAGCTGTTTTTT. This rearrangement joins TRBV7-6 to TRBJ2-2, with 13 bases identical to TRBD2. Trimming took 5 bases from V and 7 from J; bases not matched to a gene: 7. Germline V CDR1 and CDR2: SGHVS, FNYEAQ. CDR3 length: 16 amino acids.

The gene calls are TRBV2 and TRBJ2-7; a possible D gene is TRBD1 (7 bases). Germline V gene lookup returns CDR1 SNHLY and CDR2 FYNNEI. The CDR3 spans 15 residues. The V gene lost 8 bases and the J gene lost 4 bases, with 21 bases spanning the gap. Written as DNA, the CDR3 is TGTGCCAGCTTCGGGGACAGCCAACGGGGGTACGAGCAGTACTTC. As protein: CASFGDSQRGYEQYF.

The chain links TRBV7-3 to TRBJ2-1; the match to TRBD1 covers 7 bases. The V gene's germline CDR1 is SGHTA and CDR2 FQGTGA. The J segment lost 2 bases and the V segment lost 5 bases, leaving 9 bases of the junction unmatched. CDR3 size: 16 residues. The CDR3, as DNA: TGTGCCAGCAGCCCCAACCCCACAGGGGCCTACAATGAGCAGTTCTTC. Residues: CASSPNPTGAYNEQFF.

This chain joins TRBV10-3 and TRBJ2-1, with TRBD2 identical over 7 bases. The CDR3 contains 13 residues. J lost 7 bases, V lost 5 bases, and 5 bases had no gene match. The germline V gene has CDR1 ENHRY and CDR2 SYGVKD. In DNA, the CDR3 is TGTGCCATCAGTAGAGACGGGAGGAATGAGCAGTTCTTC. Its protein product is CAISRDGRNEQFF.

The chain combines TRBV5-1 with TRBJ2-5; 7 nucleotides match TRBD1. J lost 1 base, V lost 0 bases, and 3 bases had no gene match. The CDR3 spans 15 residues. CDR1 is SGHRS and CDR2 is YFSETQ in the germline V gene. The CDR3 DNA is TGCGCCAGCAGCTTGGGGGGACAGATCCAAGAGACCCAGTACTTC. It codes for CASSLGGQIQETQYF.